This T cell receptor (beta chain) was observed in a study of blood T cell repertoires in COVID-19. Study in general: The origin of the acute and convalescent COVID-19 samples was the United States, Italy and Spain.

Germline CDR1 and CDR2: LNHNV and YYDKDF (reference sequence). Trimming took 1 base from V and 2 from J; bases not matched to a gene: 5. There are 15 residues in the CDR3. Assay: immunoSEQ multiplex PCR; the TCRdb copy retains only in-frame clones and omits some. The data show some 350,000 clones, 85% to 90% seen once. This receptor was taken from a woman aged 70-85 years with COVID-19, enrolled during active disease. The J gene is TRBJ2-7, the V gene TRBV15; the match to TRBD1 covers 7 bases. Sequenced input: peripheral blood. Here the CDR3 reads CATSRGGTATYEQYF. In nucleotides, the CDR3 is TGTGCCACCAGCAGAGGGGGGACAGCAACCTACGAGCAGTACTTC.